This T cell receptor (beta chain) was recovered during a study of blood T cell repertoires in COVID-19. Study as a whole: PBMCs, B-cell-depleted T cells, or T cells were the source of the cDNA or gDNA that made up the material.

Data came from immunoSEQ multiplex PCR; TCRdb stores just in-frame clones and leaves some out. The sample shows tens of thousands of clones, roughly 78% of them seen only once. Germline V CDR1 and CDR2: MNHNY, SVGAGI (reference sequence). Trimming stripped 6 bases from V and 3 bases from J, with 9 bases between. This CDR3 region has 13 residues. Sequences were obtained from peripheral blood. The origin of this receptor is a woman older than 75 with acute or convalescent COVID-19. The chain links TRBV6-6 to TRBJ1-5, with D unclear. The CDR3 bases are TGTGCCAGCAGCCAGGTTATCAATCAGCCCCAGCATTTT. Protein product: CASSQVINQPQHF.